This T cell receptor (beta chain) was profiled in a study of T-cell memory formation after mild COVID-19. In TCRdb, the 5' RACE reads were re-called with MiXCR into one record per CDR3 protein. The table records hundreds of thousands of distinct CDR3 sequences, about a sixth of them present only once. V dropped 0 bases and J dropped 3 bases, with 15 bases sitting between them. The CDR3 covers 16 residues. The germline V gene encodes CDR1 SGHRS and CDR2 YFSETQ. Sequenced: PBMCs or a T cell subset sorted from them (not recorded which). The TCR was taken from a young man who had mild COVID-19 (a few samples of this study predate the infection). Cell type and time point are not known. The J gene is TRBJ2-5, the V gene TRBV5-1; maybe TRBD2 (6 bases). This CDR3 reads CASSLAGGTYEETQYF. CDR3 bases: TGCGCCAGCAGCTTGGCCGGGGGAACTTATGAAGAGACCCAGTACTTC.